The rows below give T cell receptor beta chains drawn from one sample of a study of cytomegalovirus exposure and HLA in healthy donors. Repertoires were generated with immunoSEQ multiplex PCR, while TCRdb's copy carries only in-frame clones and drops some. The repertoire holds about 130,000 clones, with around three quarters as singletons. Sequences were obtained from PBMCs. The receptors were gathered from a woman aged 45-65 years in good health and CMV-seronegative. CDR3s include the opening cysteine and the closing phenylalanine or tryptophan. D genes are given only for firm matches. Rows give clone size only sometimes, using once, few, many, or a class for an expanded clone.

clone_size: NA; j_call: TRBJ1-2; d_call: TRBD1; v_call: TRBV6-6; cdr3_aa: CASSPRGTGNGYPF; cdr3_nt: TGTGCCAGCAGTCCTCGGGGGACAGGGAATGGCTACCCCTTC
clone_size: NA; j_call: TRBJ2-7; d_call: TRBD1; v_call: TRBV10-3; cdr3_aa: CAISEGQGVSYEQYF; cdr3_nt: TGTGCCATCAGTGAGGGACAGGGGGTCTCCTACGAGCAGTACTTC
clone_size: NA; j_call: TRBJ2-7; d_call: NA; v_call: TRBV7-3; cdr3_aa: CASSSFAGLPSYEQYF; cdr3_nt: TGTGCCAGCAGCTCCTTCGCGGGACTCCCATCCTACGAGCAGTACTTC
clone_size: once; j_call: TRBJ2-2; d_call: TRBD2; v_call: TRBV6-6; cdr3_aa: CASSYSLAAGELFF; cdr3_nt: TGTGCCAGCAGTTACTCTCTAGCGGCCGGGGAGCTGTTTTTT
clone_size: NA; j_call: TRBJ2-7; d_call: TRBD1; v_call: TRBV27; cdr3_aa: CASTSGGDSSYEQYF; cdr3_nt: TGTGCCAGCACCTCCGGTGGGGACAGCTCCTACGAGCAGTACTTC
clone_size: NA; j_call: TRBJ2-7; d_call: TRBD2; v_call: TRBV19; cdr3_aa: CASRGKGTSGSGEQYF; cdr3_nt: TGTGCCAGTAGAGGCAAGGGGACTAGCGGGAGCGGAGAGCAGTACTTC
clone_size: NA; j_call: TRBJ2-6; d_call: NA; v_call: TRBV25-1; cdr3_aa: CASSEARGRTWVLTF; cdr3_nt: TGTGCCAGCAGTGAGGCCAGGGGAAGGACTTGGGTCCTGACTTTC
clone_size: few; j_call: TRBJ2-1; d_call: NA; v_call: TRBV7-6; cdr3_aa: CASSLVRGWSEQFF; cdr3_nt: TGTGCCAGCAGCTTAGTTCGGGGTTGGAGTGAGCAGTTCTTC
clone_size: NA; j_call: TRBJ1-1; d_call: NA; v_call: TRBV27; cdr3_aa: CASTLGGGFTEAFF; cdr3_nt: TGTGCCAGCACCTTGGGAGGGGGGTTTACTGAAGCTTTCTTT
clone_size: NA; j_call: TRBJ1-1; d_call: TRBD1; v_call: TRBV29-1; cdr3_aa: CSGDRGRNTEAFF; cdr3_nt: TGCAGCGGGGACAGGGGACGGAACACTGAAGCTTTCTTT
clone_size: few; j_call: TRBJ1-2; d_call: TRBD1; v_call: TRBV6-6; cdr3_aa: CASSFPGQGSGYTF; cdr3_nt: TGTGCCAGCAGTTTCCCGGGACAGGGAAGTGGCTACACCTTC
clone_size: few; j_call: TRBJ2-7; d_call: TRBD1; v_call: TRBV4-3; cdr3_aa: CASSQASTGFGYEQYF; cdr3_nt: TGCGCCAGCAGCCAAGCCTCGACAGGGTTTGGCTACGAGCAGTACTTC
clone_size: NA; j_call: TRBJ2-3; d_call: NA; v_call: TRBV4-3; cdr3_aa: CASSPTGDTQYF; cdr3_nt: TGCGCCAGCAGCCCCACGGGGGATACGCAGTATTTT
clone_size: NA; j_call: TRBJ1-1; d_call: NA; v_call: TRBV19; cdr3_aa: CASSYRTENTEAFF; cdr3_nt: TGTGCCAGTAGTTACAGGACAGAGAACACTGAAGCTTTCTTT
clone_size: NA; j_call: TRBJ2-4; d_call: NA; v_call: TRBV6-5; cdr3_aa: CASSSTVKNIQYF; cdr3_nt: TGTGCCAGCAGCTCGACAGTCAAAAACATTCAGTACTTC
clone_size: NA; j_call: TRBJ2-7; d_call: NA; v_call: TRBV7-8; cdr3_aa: CASSLLQPTYEQYF; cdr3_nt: TGTGCCAGCAGCTTATTACAACCCACCTACGAGCAGTACTTC
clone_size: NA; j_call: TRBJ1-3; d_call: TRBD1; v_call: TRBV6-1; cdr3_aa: CASSETGTGDSGNTIYF; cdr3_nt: TGTGCCAGCAGTGAGACGGGGACAGGGGACTCTGGAAACACCATATATTTT
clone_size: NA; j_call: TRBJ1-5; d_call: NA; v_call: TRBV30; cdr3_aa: CAWREGRGQPQHF; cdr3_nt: TGTGCCTGGAGGGAGGGAAGGGGTCAGCCCCAGCATTTT
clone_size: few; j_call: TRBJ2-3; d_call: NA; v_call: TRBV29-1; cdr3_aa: CSVEGLGGADTQYF; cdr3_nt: TGCAGCGTTGAAGGTCTTGGGGGCGCAGATACGCAGTATTTT
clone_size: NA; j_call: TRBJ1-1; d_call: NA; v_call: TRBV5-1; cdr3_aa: CASSFNLATEAFF; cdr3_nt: TGCGCCAGCAGCTTCAACCTGGCCACTGAAGCTTTCTTT
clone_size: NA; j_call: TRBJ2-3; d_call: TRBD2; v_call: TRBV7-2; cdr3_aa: CASSVLAAFSTDTQYF; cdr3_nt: TGTGCCAGCAGCGTACTAGCGGCCTTTAGCACAGATACGCAGTATTTT
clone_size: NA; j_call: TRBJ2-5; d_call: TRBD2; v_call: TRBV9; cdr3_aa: CASSAGTSGEETQYF; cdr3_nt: TGTGCCAGCAGCGCTGGGACTAGCGGGGAAGAGACCCAGTACTTC